This TCR beta chain was profiled in a study of breast tumors, draining lymph nodes, adjacent tissues. Findings and caveats of the study: Data fit most tumor T cells coming from lymph node, expanding in tumor. Tumors had less TCR diversity than lymph nodes, more than nontumor tissue. The lymph node origin of tumor T cells was framed as consistent with a hypothesis, not demonstrated.

TCRdb itself ran the multiplex PCR reads through MiXCR, one entry per CDR3 protein. The table lists roughly 130,000 distinct CDR3 sequences, just under 20% of them singletons, with 3% to 4% in the top ten. Trimming cost V 3 bases and J 1 base, with 9 bases left between them. This CDR3 spans 13 amino acids. Germline CDR1 and CDR2: DFQATT and SNEGSKA (reference sequence). About this clonotype itself: What it binds is not known.

Axillary draining lymph nodes of breast cancer patients supplied the node samples. The V call is TRBV20-1, the J call TRBJ1-1; no clear D gene. This receptor was identified in a female donor with breast cancer. Some clones in this sample may be carry-over from other donors' samples. Sample: axillary lymph node tissue. CDR3 sequence (DNA): TGCAGTGCTAGTAGGGATTCGAACACTGAAGCTTTCTTT. Amino acids: CSASRDSNTEAFF.